This note documents a single TCR beta chain sequence. The sample comes from a study of control samples from healthy donors and cancer patients. Profiling relied on immunoSEQ multiplex PCR, and the TCRdb table lists in-frame clones only, not all of them. This table has roughly 68,000 clones, 75% to 85% appearing once. Germline lookup yields CDR1 SEHNR and CDR2 FQNEAQ (reference sequence). The length of the CDR3 is 15 residues. V lost 4 bases to trimming and J lost 4 bases; unmatched junction nucleotides: 2. The chain couples TRBV7-9 to TRBJ2-3, with 13 bases matching TRBD2. Sequenced material: blood. This receptor was identified in a man aged 55-75 years in good health. Here the CDR3 reads CASSWGLAGPDTQYF. Written as DNA, the CDR3 is TGTGCCAGCAGCTGGGGACTAGCGGGACCAGATACGCAGTATTTT.